Below, 14 T cell receptor beta chains from the same sample are listed, as sequenced in a study of technical replicates of blood from several donors. Measured with immunoSEQ multiplex PCR; TCRdb has only the in-frame clones, and not every one. The sample lists some 70,000 clones; around 97% were seen once. Sequences were obtained from T cells isolated from PBMCs. These receptors were obtained from a human donor in good health.

The chain couples TRBV18 to TRBJ1-1; D perhaps matches TRBD1 (5 bases). Deletions cut 0 bases from V and 1 base from J, with 12 bases between. Germline CDR1 reads KGHSH; CDR2 reads LQKENI. The CDR3 is made up of 16 amino acids. The CDR3 DNA reads TGTGCCAGCTCACCACCGGGGGGGAAGACGAACACTGAAGCTTTCTTT. Translated, it gives CASSPPGGKTNTEAFF. Full variable domain (rest looked up from reference TRBV18 and TRBJ1-1): NAGVMQNPRHLVRRRGQEARLRCSPMKGHSHVYWYRQLPEEGLKFMVYLQKENIIDESGMPKERFSAEFPKEGPSILRIQQVVRGDSAAYFCASSPPGGKTNTEAFFGQGTRLTVV.

The chain combines TRBV19 with TRBJ1-1, with 8 bases identical to TRBD1. Trimming removed 5 bases from V and 5 bases from J; junction bases left unmatched: 4. Germline V gene lookup returns CDR1 LNHDA and CDR2 SQIVND (reference sequence). This CDR3 has 13 amino acids. CDR3: CASSLTGGTEAFF. The CDR3, as DNA: TGTGCCAGTAGTCTTACAGGGGGGACTGAAGCTTTCTTT.

The CDR3: CASSLTFAAGSEAFF. The CDR3 coding sequence is TGTGCCAGCAGCTTAACATTCGCGGCGGGTAGTGAAGCTTTCTTT. V usage is TRBV7-9 and J usage is TRBJ1-1; D is unresolved. CDR1 is SEHNR and CDR2 is FQNEAQ in the germline V gene (reference sequence). The CDR3 contains 15 residues. The V end lost 2 bases, the J end lost 7 bases, and 17 bases lay between the germline ends. The whole variable domain, remainder taken from reference TRBV7-9 and TRBJ1-1, is DTGVSQNPRHKITKRGQNVTFRCDPISEHNRLYWYRQTLGQGPEFLTYFQNEAQLEKSRLLSDRFSAERPKGSFSTLEIQRTEQGDSAMYLCASSLTFAAGSEAFFGQGTRLTVV.

This clone was recorded once. V gene TRBV28 combines with J gene TRBJ2-7; TRBD2 aligns across 7 bases. The length of the CDR3 is 15 residues. V lost 6 bases to trimming and J lost 0 bases; unmatched junction nucleotides: 8. Looked up from germline, CDR1 is MDHEN and CDR2 is SYDVKM. The CDR3 loop reads CASSKAAGPSYEQYF. DNA of the CDR3: TGTGCCAGCAGCAAGGCAGCGGGACCCTCCTACGAGCAGTACTTC.

This chain connects TRBV5-1 to TRBJ2-7; the D gene is possibly TRBD2 (5 bases). This CDR3 is 14 amino acids long. V lost 1 base, J lost 0 bases, and 8 bases lay in between. Germline V gives CDR1 SGHRS, CDR2 YFSETQ. CDR3 residues: CASSLRTSSYEQYF. The CDR3 region has the DNA TGCGCCAGCAGCTTGAGGACTTCCTCCTACGAGCAGTACTTC.

The chain is built from TRBV2 and TRBJ2-2; TRBD1 agrees at 9 bases. With V trimmed by 5 bases and J by 4 bases, 5 bases remained unmatched. Looked up from germline, CDR1 is SNHLY and CDR2 is FYNNEI. This CDR3 has 15 amino acids. In nucleotides, the CDR3 is TGTGCCAGCAGTCCCGACAGGGGGGTCACCGGGGAGCTGTTTTTT. It translates to CASSPDRGVTGELFF. Filled out from reference TRBV2 and TRBJ2-2, the complete variable domain reads EPEVTQTPSHQVTQMGQEVILRCVPISNHLYFYWYRQILGQKVEFLVSFYNNEISEKSEIFDDQFSVERPDGSNFTLKIRSTKLEDSAMYFCASSPDRGVTGELFFGEGSRLTVL.

V and J are TRBV6-1 and TRBJ2-7; 12 nucleotides agree with TRBD2. Germline V gene data show CDR1 as MNHNS and CDR2 as SASEGT. The CDR3 totals 14 residues. The V gene end was trimmed by 0 bases and the J gene end by 13 bases; junction bases not matched to a gene: 7. Written as DNA, the CDR3 is TGTGCCAGCAGTGAAGCGAAGACTAGCGGGAGAAAATACTTC. Protein product: CASSEAKTSGRKYF.

J is TRBJ2-5 and V is TRBV9, with D possibly matching TRBD1 (6 bases). Germline assignment: CDR1 SGDLS and CDR2 YYNGEE. The CDR3 runs 14 residues. Trimming removed 0 bases at V and 5 bases at J, with 11 bases between. In nucleotides, the CDR3 is TGTGCCAGCAGCGTAGTGGGGGCGCAGGAGACCCAGTACTTC. It translates to CASSVVGAQETQYF.

CDR3 protein: CASSYGLTDGYTF. The DNA of the CDR3 is TGTGCCAGCAGTTACGGACTCACTGATGGCTACACCTTC. This chain links TRBV6-5 with TRBJ1-2, with D unclear. Per germline, CDR1 MNHEY and CDR2 SVGAGI. This CDR3 is 13 amino acids long. V was trimmed by 2 bases and J by 6 bases, leaving 10 bases between them.

The J gene is TRBJ2-5, the V gene TRBV6-1; 8 bases map to TRBD2. The V segment lost 3 bases and the J segment 2 bases; nucleotides outside the gene matches: 8. The germline gives CDR1 MNHNS, CDR2 SASEGT. The CDR3 runs to 16 residues. The CDR3 DNA reads as TGTGCCAGCAGTGAGCCGGGACTAGAACGGCAAGAGACCCAGTACTTC. Encoded protein: CASSEPGLERQETQYF.

This chain uses TRBV7-2 with TRBJ2-1, with D tentatively TRBD2 (6 bases). Trimming shortened V by 4 bases and J by 6 bases, and 19 bases separated the two germline ends. The CDR3 length is 16 residues. Per the germline V gene, CDR1 is SGHTA and CDR2 is FQGNSA. The CDR3 loop reads CASSWRDFASPNEQFF. The CDR3 nucleotides are TGTGCCAGCAGCTGGCGGGACTTCGCATCGCCCAATGAGCAGTTCTTC.

The J gene is TRBJ2-1, the V gene TRBV21-1; the table's D call of TRBD1 was not tested on the DNA. TRBV21-1 is termed a pseudogene. The CDR3 length is 15 residues. CDR3 loop: CASSKHRDVYNEQFF. The CDR3 DNA follows: TGTGCCAGCAGCAAACACAGGGACGTTTACAATGAGCAGTTCTTC.

This chain links TRBV5-1 with TRBJ2-2, with 11 nucleotides matching TRBD2. This CDR3 has 14 residues. Germline V gives CDR1 SGHRS, CDR2 YFSETQ. V gave up 3 bases and J gave up 9 bases; unmatched junction bases: 4. CDR3 sequence reads: CASSSTSGIRELFF. The CDR3 bases are TGCGCCAGCAGCTCGACTAGCGGGATCAGGGAGCTGTTTTTT.

The V gene is TRBV28, the J gene TRBJ2-7; 10 bases align to TRBD1. Unmatched junction bases numbered 5, after V lost 3 bases and J lost 6 bases. Germline CDR1 MDHEN, CDR2 SYDVKM. The CDR3 contains 14 residues. CDR3 sequence reads: CASSFWDRGSEQYF. DNA of the CDR3: TGTGCCAGCAGTTTCTGGGACAGGGGTAGCGAGCAGTACTTC. The entire variable domain, with the rest obtained from reference TRBV28 and TRBJ2-7, is as follows: DVKVTQSSRYLVKRTGEKVFLECVQDMDHENMFWYRQDPGLGLRLIYFSYDVKMKEKGDIPEGYSVSREKKERFSLILESASTNQTSMYLCASSFWDRGSEQYFGPGTRLTVT.